This TCR beta chain was found in a study of T cells after yellow fever vaccination. Findings of the study overall: Boosting was followed by the reappearance of most primary-vaccination clones (roughly 96% CD4, under 90% CD8). In FACS-sorted repertoires, abundant clonotypes from the bulk population could appear as contaminants.

As for this clonotype: The antigen is undetermined.

Generation of TCR cDNA used 5'RACE template switching (which added a universal primer site and UMIs). TCRdb recomputed calls from the 5' RACE reads with MiXCR, one row per CDR3 protein. There are nearly 550,000 distinct CDR3 sequences in the sample; roughly 19% occur only once, and roughly an eighth lies in the top ten. The sample was PBMCs, taken 15 days after the yellow fever booster vaccination. The origin of this receptor is a man aged 25-45 years who received the YFV17D yellow fever vaccine.

CDR3 residues: CASSRREAPRNEQFF. Here the CDR3 DNA reads TGTGCCAGCTCACGCCGGGAGGCCCCTCGCAATGAGCAGTTCTTC. The chain has TRBV18 and TRBJ2-1; 7 bases are shared with TRBD2. CDR1 is KGHSH and CDR2 is LQKENI in the germline V gene. Trimming removed 4 bases from V and 6 bases from J; junction bases left unmatched: 9. The length of the CDR3 is 15 residues. Full variable domain (outside the CDR3, taken from reference TRBV18 and TRBJ2-1): NAGVMQNPRHLVRRRGQEARLRCSPMKGHSHVYWYRQLPEEGLKFMVYLQKENIIDESGMPKERFSAEFPKEGPSILRIQQVVRGDSAAYFCASSRREAPRNEQFFGPGTRLTVL.